These 31 T cell receptor beta chains were all obtained from the same sample, sequenced in a study of blood T cell repertoires in COVID-19. Sequenced by immunoSEQ multiplex PCR; TCRdb stores in-frame clones only, minus some. The sample includes 400,000 or so clones, more than 75% of them seen just once. The source material was peripheral blood. These receptors originate from a human donor in a cohort sampled during active COVID-19.

J is TRBJ2-7 and V is TRBV5-5; 14 nucleotides agree with TRBD2. V shed 0 bases, J shed 2 bases, and the junction held 4 bases outside the gene matches. CDR1 is SGHKS and CDR2 is YYEKEE in the germline V gene (reference sequence). This CDR3 contains 17 residues. For the CDR3, the DNA is TGTGCCAGCAGCTTGGATAGACTAGCGGGGGGGCCCTACGAGCAGTACTTC. It codes for CASSLDRLAGGPYEQYF.

The CDR3 bases are TGTGCCAGCAGCCAAGACCCCTCGGGTAGCGGGGGGGAACAAGAGACCCAGTACTTC. Protein: CASSQDPSGSGGEQETQYF. This chain joins TRBV4-2 and TRBJ2-5; 11 bases align to TRBD2. V shed 0 bases and J 2 bases; nucleotides not matched to a gene: 11. The CDR3 has 19 amino acids. Per the germline V gene, CDR1 is LGHNA and CDR2 is YNFKEQ.

The chain links TRBV5-1 to TRBJ1-4; D unresolved. Per germline, CDR1 SGHRS and CDR2 YFSETQ. The CDR3 has 15 amino acids. V lost 5 bases and J 3 bases, leaving 14 bases between the germline ends. The CDR3 loop reads CASRSGSGSNEKLFF. Here the CDR3 DNA reads TGCGCCAGCAGAAGCGGATCGGGTTCTAATGAAAAACTGTTTTTT.

The chain is built from TRBV6-2 or TRBV6-3 and TRBJ2-7, with 7 bases lining up with TRBD2. The CDR3 runs 18 residues. V lost 0 bases to trimming and J lost 3 bases; unmatched junction nucleotides: 14. CDR1 is MNHEY, CDR2 SVGEGT, per germline. CDR3 loop: CASSYSSGGPPTGYEQYF. The CDR3 region has the DNA TGTGCCAGCAGTTACTCCTCGGGAGGCCCACCGACGGGCTACGAGCAGTACTTC.

This sequence joins TRBV19 and TRBJ2-7, with TRBD1 identical over 8 bases. The germline V gene encodes CDR1 LNHDA and CDR2 SQIVND (reference sequence). This CDR3 has 16 residues. J was trimmed by 8 bases and V by 1 base; bases with no gene match: 13. This CDR3 reads CASSIGERTGTEKQYF. The CDR3 nucleotides are TGTGCCAGTAGTATAGGGGAAAGGACAGGGACGGAGAAGCAGTACTTC.

The chain links TRBV5-1 to TRBJ2-1; tentative D call: TRBD1 (7 bases). Trimming took 4 bases from V and 10 from J, leaving 18 bases between them. This CDR3 has 14 amino acids. CDR1 and CDR2 (germline): SGHRS, YFSETQ. CDR3 nucleotide sequence: TGCGCCAGCAGCCTTCTGGACAGGCGGGACGAGCAGTTCTTC. This translates into CASSLLDRRDEQFF.

V gene TRBV3-1 (or the pseudogene TRBV3-2) combines with J gene TRBJ2-1; the D gene is possibly TRBD2 (6 bases). V was cut by 4 bases and J by 6 bases, with 19 bases left in between. The CDR3 runs to 16 residues. The germline V gene encodes CDR1 LGHDT and CDR2 YNNKEL (reference sequence). The DNA for the CDR3 is TGTGCCAGCAGCCCCGAACGGCGGGCGGGATTCAATGAGCAGTTCTTC. It is translated as CASSPERRAGFNEQFF.

The chain carries TRBV30 and TRBJ2-3; perhaps TRBD2 as D (6 bases). The CDR3 is made up of 13 amino acids. Per the germline V gene, CDR1 is GTSNPN and CDR2 is SVGIG (reference sequence). Trimming removed 7 bases from V and 0 bases from J, with 11 bases in between. The CDR3 sequence is CALRGRSTDTQYF. CDR3 DNA: TGTGCCTTGCGGGGACGGAGCACAGATACGCAGTATTTT.

The chain recombines TRBV21-1 with TRBJ1-2; the D call of TRBD1 is as the table states it, not checked on the DNA. TRBV21-1 represents a pseudogene. The CDR3 runs 15 residues. The CDR3 sequence: CASSKEGCGNYGYTF. The CDR3 nucleotides are TGTGCCAGCAGCAAAGAGGGGTGTGGGAACTATGGCTACACCTTC.

The chain carries TRBV16 and TRBJ1-5, with 7 bases aligning to TRBD1. J lost 5 bases, V lost 1 base, and 5 bases had no gene match. CDR1 is KGHSY and CDR2 is FQNENV in the germline V gene. The length of the CDR3 is 15 residues. CDR3 loop: CASSQLGRGDQPQHF. As DNA, the CDR3 is TGTGCCAGCAGCCAATTAGGCAGGGGGGATCAGCCCCAGCATTTT.

The rearrangement joins TRBV29-1 to TRBJ1-3, with D hard to call. V lost 4 bases, J lost 1 base, and 5 bases lay in between. The CDR3 is 12 amino acids. Germline values: CDR1 SQVTM, CDR2 ANQGSEA. CDR3 DNA sequence: TGCAGCGTTGCCGTTTCTGGAAACACCATATATTTT. Translation: CSVAVSGNTIYF.

The V call is TRBV30, the J call TRBJ2-7; maybe TRBD1 (5 bases). With 0 bases removed from V and 6 bases from J, the gap between germline ends came to 21 bases. Looked up from germline, CDR1 is GTSNPN and CDR2 is SVGIG (reference sequence). The CDR3 covers 16 residues. Here the CDR3 reads CAWSVRFDSRSGEQYF. CDR3 DNA sequence: TGTGCCTGGAGTGTAAGGTTTGACAGTCGGTCGGGCGAGCAGTACTTC. The full variable domain, rest sourced from reference TRBV30 and TRBJ2-7, is SQTIHQWPATLVQPVGSPLSLECTVEGTSNPNLYWYRQAAGRGLQLLFYSVGIGQISSEVPQNLSASRPQDRQFILSSKKLLLSDSGFYLCAWSVRFDSRSGEQYFGPGTRLTVT.

This chain joins TRBV7-9 and TRBJ2-6; 7 positions match TRBD1. Germline loops: CDR1 SEHNR, CDR2 FQNEAQ (reference sequence). This CDR3 has 19 residues. V lost 4 bases and J lost 0; bases outside the gene matches: 12. The CDR3 nucleotides read TGTGCCAGCAGCTCGGACAGGCCGAAACTAAGCTCTGGGGCCAACGTCCTGACTTTC. Translated, it gives CASSSDRPKLSSGANVLTF.

This chain joins TRBV2 and TRBJ2-1; a possible D gene is TRBD2 (5 bases). The germline V gene encodes CDR1 SNHLY and CDR2 FYNNEI. The CDR3 is 14 residues long. V lost 6 bases, J lost 8 bases, and 17 bases lay in between. CDR3 amino acids: CASRWRTPLDEQFF. CDR3 coding DNA: TGTGCCAGCAGGTGGCGGACTCCTCTGGATGAGCAGTTCTTC.

V gene TRBV5-1 combines with J gene TRBJ1-3; the D is unclear. V lost 1 base and J lost 0, with 8 bases in between. Per germline, CDR1 SGHRS and CDR2 YFSETQ. CDR3 length equals 15 residues. Written as DNA, the CDR3 is TGCGCCAGCAGCTTGTCGTCCAGCTCTGGAAACACCATATATTTT. Protein sequence: CASSLSSSSGNTIYF.

This rearrangement joins TRBV6-5 to TRBJ1-1; D is uncertain. Germline CDR1 reads MNHEY; CDR2 reads SVGAGI. Trimming stripped 3 bases from V and 3 bases from J, with 14 bases between. There are 15 residues in the CDR3. The CDR3 loop is CASSYVPGSDTEAFF. CDR3 nucleotide sequence: TGTGCCAGCAGTTATGTACCGGGGAGTGACACTGAAGCTTTCTTT.

The rearrangement joins TRBV29-1 to TRBJ2-6; 9 bases are shared with TRBD1. Germline CDR1 reads SQVTM; CDR2 reads ANQGSEA. The CDR3 runs 17 residues. Trimming at V came to 1 base and at J to 0 bases, leaving 4 bases not matched to a gene. This chain's CDR3 is CSVEAGTGLSGANVLTF. In nucleotides, the CDR3 is TGCAGCGTTGAAGCGGGGACAGGGCTCTCTGGGGCCAACGTCCTGACTTTC.

V gene TRBV3-1 (or the pseudogene TRBV3-2) combines with J gene TRBJ2-7; perhaps TRBD2 as D (6 bases). CDR3 size: 16 residues. The germline V gene encodes CDR1 LGHDT and CDR2 YNNKEL (reference sequence). Trimming pared 4 bases from V and 5 bases from J, leaving 21 bases between. The CDR3 here is CASSRARGLPGDEQYF. CDR3 nucleotide sequence: TGTGCCAGCAGCCGGGCGAGGGGACTTCCTGGCGACGAGCAGTACTTC.

This clone was observed once. V usage is TRBV28 and J usage is TRBJ2-7; 8 bases are shared with TRBD2. CDR1 and CDR2 from the germline V gene are MDHEN and SYDVKM. V lost 5 bases and J lost 6; bases outside the gene matches: 6. The CDR3 covers 13 residues. The DNA for the CDR3 is TGTGCCAGCAGTCTCGGACTAGCTGGCGAGCAGTACTTC. Protein sequence: CASSLGLAGEQYF.

The rearrangement links TRBV19 to TRBJ2-1; 13 nucleotides align to TRBD2. The CDR3 runs to 19 residues. Per the germline V gene, CDR1 is LNHDA and CDR2 is SQIVND (reference sequence). The J segment lost 0 bases and the V segment lost 3 bases, leaving 8 bases of the junction unmatched. The CDR3 protein is CASSIGLAGDLHSYNEQFF. CDR3 DNA sequence: TGTGCCAGTAGTATCGGACTAGCGGGAGACCTCCACTCCTACAATGAGCAGTTCTTC. The entire variable domain, with the rest obtained from reference TRBV19 and TRBJ2-1, is as follows: DGGITQSPKYLFRKEGQNVTLSCEQNLNHDAMYWYRQDPGQGLRLIYYSQIVNDFQKGDIAEGYSVSREKKESFPLTVTSAQKNPTAFYLCASSIGLAGDLHSYNEQFFGPGTRLTVL.

CDR3 in amino acids: CASSVRGVNQPQHF. In nucleotides, the CDR3 is TGTGCCAGCAGTGTACGGGGGGTCAATCAGCCCCAGCATTTT. The chain has TRBV2 and TRBJ1-5; TRBD1 might be the D (5 bases). CDR3 size: 14 residues. Germline CDR1 and CDR2: SNHLY and FYNNEI. V lost 4 bases and J lost 3, with 10 bases in between.

This clone was picked up a small number of times. The V and J genes are TRBV19 and TRBJ1-4; possible D gene TRBD1, 6 bases. The CDR3 consists of 16 residues. The germline CDR1 and CDR2 sequences are LNHDA and SQIVND (reference sequence). The V end lost 5 bases, the J end lost 0 bases, and 13 bases lay between the germline ends. The CDR3 loop reads CASSGQPYATNEKLFF. For the CDR3, the DNA is TGTGCCAGTAGTGGACAGCCATATGCAACTAATGAAAAACTGTTTTTT.

CDR3 region: CASSGPGQGARSYEQYF. The CDR3 DNA follows: TGTGCCAGCAGTGGTCCGGGACAGGGGGCGAGGTCCTACGAGCAGTACTTC. This rearrangement joins TRBV6-1 to TRBJ2-7; 12 bases align to TRBD1. The CDR3 extends over 17 amino acids. The V segment lost 4 bases and the J segment 1 base; nucleotides outside the gene matches: 8. Germline loops: CDR1 MNHNS, CDR2 SASEGT.

J is TRBJ2-7 and V is TRBV4-1, with TRBD1 identical over 9 bases. This CDR3 has 14 residues. V lost 3 bases and J lost 6; bases outside the gene matches: 6. From germline, CDR1 is MGHRA and CDR2 YSYEKL. This CDR3 reads CASSHPGQGGEQYF. Written as DNA, the CDR3 is TGCGCCAGCAGCCATCCGGGACAGGGTGGCGAGCAGTACTTC.

This clone was found many times. This chain links TRBV28 with TRBJ2-1; TRBD2 matches 12 bases. CDR3 length: 15 residues. V shed 6 bases and J 3 bases; nucleotides not matched to a gene: 3. Germline-derived CDR1 and CDR2 are MDHEN and SYDVKM. In nucleotides, the CDR3 is TGTGCCAGCAGACCACTAGCGGGAGGCTACAATGAGCAGTTCTTC. Translation gives CASRPLAGGYNEQFF.

V gene TRBV19 combines with J gene TRBJ2-7; no clear D. The ends were cut back, 3 bases at V and 0 bases at J, with 12 bases in the middle. This CDR3 region has 15 residues. The germline V gene encodes CDR1 LNHDA and CDR2 SQIVND (reference sequence). As DNA, the CDR3 is TGTGCCAGTAGTATGGCAGCGTCGAGCTCCTACGAGCAGTACTTC. This encodes CASSMAASSSYEQYF.

The chain carries TRBV2 and TRBJ2-2, with 9 positions matching TRBD1. The CDR3 is made up of 16 amino acids. The trim removed 2 bases at V and 5 bases at J, leaving 6 bases unmatched. Germline V CDR1 and CDR2: SNHLY, FYNNEI. The DNA of the CDR3 is TGTGCCAGCAGTGAAATAGGGACAGGGTTGACCGGGGAGCTGTTTTTT. This sequence encodes CASSEIGTGLTGELFF.

V is TRBV30 and J is TRBJ2-7; TRBD1 agrees at 8 bases. J gave up 4 bases and V 3 bases, and 8 bases lay outside the gene matches. CDR1 is GTSNPN and CDR2 is SVGIG in the germline V gene (reference sequence). The CDR3 is made up of 14 amino acids. CDR3 coding DNA: TGTGCCTGGAGGGCCCCCGGGACAGGTTACGAGCAGTACTTC. Amino acids: CAWRAPGTGYEQYF.

This chain uses TRBV2 with TRBJ1-4; perhaps TRBD1 as D (5 bases). Germline-derived CDR1 and CDR2 are SNHLY and FYNNEI. The CDR3 runs 14 residues. Trimming removed 6 bases from V and 5 bases from J, with 13 bases in between. The CDR3: CASRGREGNEKLFF. Written as DNA, the CDR3 is TGTGCCAGCAGGGGCAGGGAGGGGAATGAAAAACTGTTTTTT. The full variable domain, with the rest looked up from reference TRBV2 and TRBJ1-4, is EPEVTQTPSHQVTQMGQEVILRCVPISNHLYFYWYRQILGQKVEFLVSFYNNEISEKSEIFDDQFSVERPDGSNFTLKIRSTKLEDSAMYFCASRGREGNEKLFFGSGTQLSVL.

The rearrangement uses TRBV9 and TRBJ2-7; 12 nucleotides match TRBD2. This CDR3 has 13 residues. V lost 5 bases, J lost 9 bases, and 6 bases stayed unmatched. The germline V gene has CDR1 SGDLS and CDR2 YYNGEE. The CDR3 loop is CASSAGLAGWQYF. CDR3 sequence (DNA): TGTGCCAGCAGTGCTGGACTAGCGGGATGGCAGTACTTC.

This sequence joins TRBV9 and TRBJ2-7; 8 bases map to TRBD2. There are 14 residues in the CDR3. V dropped 4 bases and J dropped 3; count of bases not matched to a gene: 6. Germline values: CDR1 SGDLS, CDR2 YYNGEE. CDR3 in DNA: TGTGCCAGCAGCCGGGTAGCGGGGAACTACGAGCAGTACTTC. Encoded protein: CASSRVAGNYEQYF.